The entry that follows covers one T cell receptor (beta chain) sequence. Antigen specificity is unknown. The data stem from a study of T-cell memory formation after mild COVID-19. The study's findings and limits: Later expanders leaned toward CD4+, whereas clones contracting from day 15 to 85 were balanced CD4/CD8. Several responding clones turned up in pre-infection memory, indicating that cross-reactive memory may have taken part.

The CDR3 contains 14 residues. Germline values: CDR1 ENHRY, CDR2 SYGVKD. Trimming removed 4 bases at V and 4 bases at J, with 12 bases between. In TCRdb, the 5' RACE reads were re-called with MiXCR into one record per CDR3 protein. The table lists 200,000 to 250,000 distinct CDR3 sequences, approximately 9% of them singletons. The source material was PBMCs or a T cell subset sorted from them (not recorded which). The source of this sequence is a young man who had mild COVID-19 (a few samples of this study predate the infection). Cell type and time point are not known. The V call is TRBV10-3, the J call TRBJ2-3, with D possibly being TRBD1 or TRBD2 (6 bases each). CDR3 nucleotide sequence: TGTGCCATCAGTGCAAGGGGGGTCTCAGATACGCAGTATTTT. This sequence encodes CAISARGVSDTQYF.